The 32 T cell receptor beta chains reported below all come from one sample, sequenced in a study of cytomegalovirus exposure and HLA in healthy donors. The PCR was carried out with 60 Vbeta primers and 13 Jbeta primers. Profiled with immunoSEQ multiplex PCR; TCRdb holds only in-frame clones, not every one. The data contain some 120,000 clones, more than 65% of them singletons. Input material: PBMCs. The receptors here all came from a woman between 18 and 30 years old in good health and CMV-seronegative.

The V and J genes are TRBV19 and TRBJ1-2; D might be TRBD1 (5 bases). Germline values: CDR1 LNHDA, CDR2 SQIVND (reference sequence). This CDR3 spans 14 amino acids. V shed 7 bases and J shed 4 bases, with 16 bases lying between them. The CDR3 sequence is CASNSGGTRYGYTF. Here the CDR3 DNA reads TGTGCCAGTAACTCAGGCGGGACCCGCTATGGCTACACCTTC. Combining the CDR3 with reference TRBV19 and TRBJ1-2 gives the whole variable domain DGGITQSPKYLFRKEGQNVTLSCEQNLNHDAMYWYRQDPGQGLRLIYYSQIVNDFQKGDIAEGYSVSREKKESFPLTVTSAQKNPTAFYLCASNSGGTRYGYTFGSGTRLTVV.

For this clone: At one of its ends the junction is not consistent with the germline gene, which may arise from a read error. This sequence joins TRBV2 and TRBJ1-6; TRBD1 matches at 8 bases. The length of the CDR3 is 14 residues. Germline assignment: CDR1 SNHLY and CDR2 FYNNEI. The CDR3 DNA sequence: TGTGCCAACAGTCGACAGGGGTTGGATTCACCCCTCCACTTT. Translation gives CANSRQGLDSPLHF.

This clone was seen only a few times. The CDR3 is CASRLQGRGTEAFF. As DNA, the CDR3 is TGTGCCAGCAGATTACAGGGAAGAGGCACTGAAGCTTTCTTT. V and J are TRBV7-9 and TRBJ1-1; possible D gene TRBD1, 6 bases. Germline values: CDR1 SEHNR, CDR2 FQNEAQ (reference sequence). The CDR3 is made up of 14 amino acids. Between the trimmed V and J ends, which lost 6 bases and 4 bases, there was a span of 15 bases. The full variable domain, completed using reference TRBV7-9 and TRBJ1-1, is DTGVSQNPRHKITKRGQNVTFRCDPISEHNRLYWYRQTLGQGPEFLTYFQNEAQLEKSRLLSDRFSAERPKGSFSTLEIQRTEQGDSAMYLCASRLQGRGTEAFFGQGTRLTVV.

The chain joins TRBV6-5 to TRBJ1-2; 7 positions agree with TRBD1. The CDR3 is made up of 16 amino acids. Germline V gene sequence: CDR1 MNHEY, CDR2 SVGAGI. V lost 4 bases, J lost 8 bases, and 16 bases stayed unmatched. CDR3 DNA: TGTGCCAGCAGTTCCCCGATGACAGGGCGGAGTTGGGGCTACACCTTC. It codes for CASSSPMTGRSWGYTF.

The chain couples TRBV5-1 to TRBJ2-7; 11 nucleotides line up with TRBD2. Per the germline V gene, CDR1 is SGHRS and CDR2 is YFSETQ. Losses at the gene ends were 4 bases for V and 2 bases for J; bases not matched to a gene: 5. CDR3 size: 15 residues. CDR3 sequence: CASSQGLADTYEQYF. The CDR3 DNA is TGCGCCAGCAGCCAGGGACTAGCGGATACCTACGAGCAGTACTTC.

This chain joins TRBV12-5 and TRBJ1-4; 11 bases agree with TRBD1. Germline CDR1 is LGHNT and CDR2 is FRNRAP. The CDR3 contains 17 residues. V shed 1 base and J 11 bases; nucleotides not matched to a gene: 12. The CDR3 sequence is CASGLGLTGTGGSKLFF. The CDR3 DNA reads as TGTGCTAGTGGTTTGGGACTAACCGGGACAGGGGGGTCCAAACTGTTTTTT.

The gene calls are TRBV6-5 and TRBJ2-3; 9 bases line up with TRBD2. Germline CDR1 and CDR2: MNHEY and SVGAGI. With V trimmed by 2 bases and J by 4 bases, 4 bases remained unmatched. The CDR3 has 15 residues. CDR3 amino acids: CASSYAGGGADTQYF. CDR3 nucleotide sequence: TGTGCCAGCAGTTACGCGGGGGGGGGTGCAGATACGCAGTATTTT.

This rearrangement joins TRBV7-2 to TRBJ2-7, with a weak D call TRBD2 (8 bases). CDR1 is SGHTA, CDR2 FQGNSA, per germline. Trimming cost V 5 bases and J 1 base, with 18 bases left between them. This CDR3 is 16 amino acids long. CDR3 sequence reads: CASSPRGGDRSYEQYF. The CDR3 region has the DNA TGTGCCAGCAGCCCCCGGGGGGGGGACAGATCCTACGAGCAGTACTTC.

The chain uses TRBV5-1 and TRBJ1-5, with 8 bases that match TRBD1. The V segment lost 0 bases and the J segment 4 bases; nucleotides outside the gene matches: 12. CDR1 and CDR2 from the germline V gene are SGHRS and YFSETQ. This CDR3 region has 18 residues. CDR3: CASSLGGVLQGGNQPQHF. The CDR3 DNA reads as TGCGCCAGCAGCTTGGGGGGCGTCCTACAGGGGGGAAATCAGCCCCAGCATTTT.

This chain uses TRBV29-1 with TRBJ2-7; 7 nucleotides line up with TRBD1. V was pared by 5 bases and J by 3 bases, with 10 bases of the junction left unmatched. The CDR3 consists of 14 residues. Germline CDR1 reads SQVTM; CDR2 reads ANQGSEA. CDR3 DNA sequence: TGCAGCGTTAGGATTGGGACAGCTCGCTACGAGCAGTACTTC. It codes for CSVRIGTARYEQYF.

The CDR3 DNA follows: TGTGCCAGCAGTGCGGAGTTTTCTATGAACACTGAAGCTTTCTTT. Translating it yields CASSAEFSMNTEAFF. The rearrangement links TRBV6-1 to TRBJ1-1; the D is unclear. The germline CDR1 and CDR2 sequences are MNHNS and SASEGT. The CDR3 is 15 amino acids. Trimming took 4 bases from V and 0 from J, leaving 12 bases between them.

The chain recombines TRBV23-1 with TRBJ2-7; 7 bases fit TRBD2. TRBV23-1 belongs to the ORF category, with a function that is uncertain. The junction had 15 bases not matched to a gene; V was cut back by 7 bases and J by 6 bases. This CDR3 is built from 15 residues. For the CDR3, the DNA is TGCGCCAGCAACCGGGGGGACTTAGCCCATCTCGAGCAGTACTTC. Its translation: CASNRGDLAHLEQYF.

V is TRBV5-5 and J is TRBJ2-7, with 9 bases matching TRBD2. The CDR3 loop spans 15 amino acids. CDR1 and CDR2 from the germline V gene are SGHKS and YYEKEE (reference sequence). Trimming removed 0 bases from V and 6 bases from J; junction bases left unmatched: 7. In nucleotides, the CDR3 is TGTGCCAGCAGCTTGGCCCTAGCGGGATCATCCGAGCAGTACTTC. Translated, it gives CASSLALAGSSEQYF.

The genes are TRBV5-1 and TRBJ1-1, with 11 positions matching TRBD1. Trimming took 7 bases from V and 4 from J; bases not matched to a gene: 6. CDR1 SGHRS and CDR2 YFSETQ come from the germline V gene. This CDR3 is built from 14 residues. DNA of the CDR3: TGCGCCAGCCTACCCGGGACAGGGGGCACTGAAGCTTTCTTT. Its protein product is CASLPGTGGTEAFF.

The chain joins TRBV7-2 to TRBJ2-3; TRBD2 matches 12 bases. V shed 3 bases and J 6 bases; nucleotides not matched to a gene: 7. This CDR3 region has 16 residues. Germline assignment: CDR1 SGHTA and CDR2 FQGNSA. The CDR3 region has the DNA TGTGCCAGCAGCTTTGGACTAGCGGGAAATCTGGATACGCAGTATTTT. This encodes CASSFGLAGNLDTQYF. Complete variable domain (other parts from reference TRBV7-2 and TRBJ2-3): GAGVSQSPSNKVTEKGKDVELRCDPISGHTALYWYRQSLGQGLEFLIYFQGNSAPDKSGLPSDRFSAERTGGSVSTLTIQRTQQEDSAVYLCASSFGLAGNLDTQYFGPGTRLTVL.

DNA for the CDR3: TGCGCCAGCAGCTTGGGAGTTACTGGGAGGATTCGGGACGAGCAGTACTTC. This sequence encodes CASSLGVTGRIRDEQYF. The V gene is TRBV5-1, the J gene TRBJ2-7; D might be TRBD2 (6 bases). V was clipped by 0 bases and J by 5 bases, with 21 bases between them. Germline values: CDR1 SGHRS, CDR2 YFSETQ. CDR3 length: 17 residues.

The chain combines TRBV7-2 with TRBJ2-2; 9 nucleotides align to TRBD1. Germline-derived CDR1 and CDR2 are SGHTA and FQGNSA. There are 14 residues in the CDR3. Germline trimming cut 5 bases from V and 4 bases from J; bases unmatched to any gene: 2. CDR3 DNA sequence: TGTGCCAGCAGCCGGGACAGGGCCACCGGGGAGCTGTTTTTT. This sequence encodes CASSRDRATGELFF.

The rearrangement links TRBV29-1 to TRBJ1-1, with no clear D. Trimming took off 5 bases at V and 2 bases at J, with 6 bases between the two ends. The CDR3 loop spans 11 amino acids. Germline values: CDR1 SQVTM, CDR2 ANQGSEA. The CDR3 DNA sequence: TGCAGCGTTCTCAGAAACACTGAAGCTTTCTTT. The encoded protein is CSVLRNTEAFF.

DNA of the CDR3: TGTGCCTGGAGTCAATCTGTCTCGGGCCTGACTTTC. This sequence encodes CAWSQSVSGLTF. V usage is TRBV30 and J usage is TRBJ2-6; D call uncertain. CDR3 length equals 12 residues. Trimming removed 2 bases from V and 15 bases from J, with 14 bases in between. Germline loops: CDR1 GTSNPN, CDR2 SVGIG (reference sequence).

The chain uses TRBV11-2 and TRBJ2-3; possibly TRBD1 for D (5 bases). The CDR3 is 16 amino acids. Per the germline V gene, CDR1 is SGHAT and CDR2 is FQNNGV. The V end was cut by 5 bases, the J end by 2 bases, with 17 bases between. In DNA form, the CDR3 reads TGTGCCAGCAGCGCCCTTGGAGCAGGGCACACAGATACGCAGTATTTT. This gives the protein CASSALGAGHTDTQYF.

J is TRBJ1-2 and V is TRBV15; D is undetermined. Germline V gives CDR1 LNHNV, CDR2 YYDKDF (reference sequence). Trimming pared 2 bases from V and 0 bases from J, leaving 7 bases between. This CDR3 has 14 residues. The CDR3 DNA reads TGTGCCACCAGCAGAACGTCAGCTAACTATGGCTACACCTTC. Residues: CATSRTSANYGYTF. The full variable domain, with the rest looked up from reference TRBV15 and TRBJ1-2, is DAMVIQNPRYQVTQFGKPVTLSCSQTLNHNVMYWYQQKSSQAPKLLFHYYDKDFNNEADTPDNFQSRRPNTSFCFLDIRSPGLGDTAMYLCATSRTSANYGYTFGSGTRLTVV.

The chain has TRBV15 and TRBJ1-5; 7 bases are shared with TRBD1. Per the germline V gene, CDR1 is LNHNV and CDR2 is YYDKDF (reference sequence). Unmatched junction bases numbered 7, after V lost 6 bases and J lost 5 bases. This CDR3 region has 14 residues. The CDR3 DNA sequence: TGTGCCACCAGTAGGGGACAGAGTTATCAGCCCCAGCATTTT. It translates to CATSRGQSYQPQHF.

This clone appeared once. This chain joins TRBV7-8 and TRBJ2-1; 8 nucleotides match TRBD2. This CDR3 contains 15 residues. Trimming at V came to 5 bases and at J to 2 bases, leaving 5 bases not matched to a gene. CDR1 SGHVS and CDR2 FQNEAQ come from the germline V gene. The CDR3 DNA reads as TGTGCCAGCAGCAAAACTAGCGGCACCTACAATGAGCAGTTCTTC. Protein product: CASSKTSGTYNEQFF. Complete variable domain (other parts from reference TRBV7-8 and TRBJ2-1): GAGVSQSPRYKVAKRGQDVALRCDPISGHVSLFWYQQALGQGPEFLTYFQNEAQLDKSGLPSDRFFAERPEGSVSTLKIQRTQQEDSAVYLCASSKTSGTYNEQFFGPGTRLTVL.

The chain carries TRBV7-2 and TRBJ2-3; D not resolved. The CDR3 covers 16 residues. CDR1 and CDR2 (germline): SGHTA, FQGNSA. V was clipped by 4 bases and J by 0 bases, with 14 bases between them. DNA of the CDR3: TGTGCCAGCAGCTCGCAGATTTCCGCTAGCACAGATACGCAGTATTTT. Its protein product is CASSSQISASTDTQYF.

The rearrangement links TRBV5-8 to TRBJ2-7, with 8 bases aligning to TRBD2. Germline values: CDR1 SGHTS, CDR2 YDEGEE. The CDR3 covers 15 residues. Losses at the gene ends were 4 bases for V and 2 bases for J; bases not matched to a gene: 8. CDR3 sequence (DNA): TGTGCCAGCAGCCCCACTAGCGGAGGTCCCTACGAGCAGTACTTC. Translating it yields CASSPTSGGPYEQYF.

The chain is built from TRBV18 and TRBJ2-3, with D perhaps matching TRBD2 (6 bases). The V and J ends lost 4 bases and 2 bases respectively, with 7 bases between them. CDR1 and CDR2 (germline): KGHSH, LQKENI. CDR3 length equals 13 residues. CDR3 protein: CASSRDSTDTQYF. CDR3 nucleotides: TGTGCCAGCTCACGGGACTCCACAGATACGCAGTATTTT.

The J gene is TRBJ2-7, the V gene TRBV5-1, with 9 bases fitting TRBD1. The CDR3 has 15 amino acids. J lost 5 bases, V lost 4 bases, and 10 bases had no gene match. Germline-derived CDR1 and CDR2 are SGHRS and YFSETQ. The CDR3 region is CASSLQQGARDEQYF. The CDR3 DNA follows: TGCGCCAGCAGCCTACAACAGGGGGCAAGGGACGAGCAGTACTTC.

With respect to this clone: Its ends do not fully match the called genes, so a read error is possible. The V and J genes are TRBV6-1 and TRBJ2-6; a possible D gene is TRBD1 (6 bases). The CDR3 spans 15 residues. Per germline, CDR1 MNHNS and CDR2 SASEGT. The CDR3 protein is CASSSRGSGANGLTF. The CDR3, as DNA: TGTGCCAGCAGTTCCAGGGGTTCCGGGGCCAACGGCCTGACTTTC.

This clone appeared once. V usage is TRBV7-2 and J usage is TRBJ1-2; weak D call: TRBD1 (6 bases). V was clipped by 3 bases and J by 7 bases, with 21 bases between them. Looked up from germline, CDR1 is SGHTA and CDR2 is FQGNSA. The CDR3 loop spans 16 amino acids. CDR3 loop: CASSLGISTGLSGYTF. The CDR3 DNA reads TGTGCCAGCAGCTTGGGCATATCCACAGGGTTAAGTGGCTACACCTTC.

There are a few counts of this clone. V is TRBV5-4 and J is TRBJ2-1; 11 nucleotides line up with TRBD2. Losses at the gene ends were 4 bases for V and 9 bases for J; bases not matched to a gene: 9. The CDR3 has 15 residues. Germline V gives CDR1 SGHNT, CDR2 YYREEE (reference sequence). CDR3 coding DNA: TGTGCCAGCAGCCCGGAGTTAGCGGGGGGGCCTGAGCAGTTCTTC. Translating gives CASSPELAGGPEQFF.

This CDR3 is CASSEPQQGGGYGYTF. In DNA form, the CDR3 reads TGTGCCAGCAGCGAGCCACAACAGGGAGGGGGCTATGGCTACACCTTC. This sequence joins TRBV9 and TRBJ1-2; D perhaps matches TRBD1 (6 bases). CDR3 length: 16 residues. V lost 3 bases and J lost 4, with 19 bases in between. Germline CDR1 SGDLS, CDR2 YYNGEE.

The CDR3 DNA reads TGTGCCAGCTCACCACCGAGGGGGTCGGTCGAGACCCAGTACTTC. Translated, it gives CASSPPRGSVETQYF. The chain is built from TRBV18 and TRBJ2-5, with a weak D call TRBD1 (6 bases). The V and J ends lost 0 bases and 5 bases respectively, with 13 bases between them. The CDR3 length is 15 residues. Germline-derived CDR1 and CDR2 are KGHSH and LQKENI.